This TCR beta chain was sequenced for a study of T cells in Graves' hyperthyroidism and ophthalmopathy. This CDR3 region has 16 residues. V was cut by 5 bases and J by 2 bases, with 16 bases left in between. The germline V gene has CDR1 SGHVS and CDR2 FQNEAQ. RNA transcripts served as the template for amplifying TCR beta CDR3 regions. The primer set for the first-round RT-PCR of the TCR CDR3 was HTBI. A single record per CDR3 protein comes from TCRdb applying MiXCR to the multiplex PCR reads. This table has a few hundred thousand distinct CDR3 sequences, approximately 14% appearing once. This clonotype was observed at least ten times.

This chain uses TRBV7-8 with TRBJ1-5; TRBD1 might be the D (6 bases). The sequenced sample consisted of blood. The sequence derives from a woman aged 40 to 55 with Graves' ophthalmopathy. The DNA for the CDR3 is TGTGCCAGCAGCCCTACAGGGACGGCGGGCAATCAGCCCCAGCATTTT. This encodes CASSPTGTAGNQPQHF.